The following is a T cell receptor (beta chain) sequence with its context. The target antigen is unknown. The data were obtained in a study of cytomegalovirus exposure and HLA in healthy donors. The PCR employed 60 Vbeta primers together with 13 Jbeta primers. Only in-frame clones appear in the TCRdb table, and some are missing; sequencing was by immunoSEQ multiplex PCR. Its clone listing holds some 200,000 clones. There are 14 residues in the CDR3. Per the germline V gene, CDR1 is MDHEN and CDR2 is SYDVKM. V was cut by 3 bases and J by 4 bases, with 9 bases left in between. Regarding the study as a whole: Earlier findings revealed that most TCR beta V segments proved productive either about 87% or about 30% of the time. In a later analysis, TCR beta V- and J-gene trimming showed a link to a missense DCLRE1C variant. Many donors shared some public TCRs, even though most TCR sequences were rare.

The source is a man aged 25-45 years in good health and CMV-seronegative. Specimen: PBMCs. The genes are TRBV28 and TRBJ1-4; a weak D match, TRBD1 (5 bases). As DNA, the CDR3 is TGTGCCAGCAGTTTCCGACAGCTTAATGAAAAACTGTTTTTT. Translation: CASSFRQLNEKLFF. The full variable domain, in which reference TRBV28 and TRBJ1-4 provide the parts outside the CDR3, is DVKVTQSSRYLVKRTGEKVFLECVQDMDHENMFWYRQDPGLGLRLIYFSYDVKMKEKGDIPEGYSVSREKKERFSLILESASTNQTSMYLCASSFRQLNEKLFFGSGTQLSVL.